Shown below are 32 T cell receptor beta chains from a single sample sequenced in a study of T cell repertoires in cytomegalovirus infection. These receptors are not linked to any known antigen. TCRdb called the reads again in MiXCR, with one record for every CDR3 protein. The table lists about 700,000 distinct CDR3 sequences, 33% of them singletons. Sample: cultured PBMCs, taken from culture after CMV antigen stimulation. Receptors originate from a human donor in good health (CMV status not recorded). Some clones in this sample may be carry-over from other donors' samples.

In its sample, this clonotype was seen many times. For the CDR3, the DNA is TGTGCCAGCAGCTTTACTAGCGAGTACGAGCAGTACTTC. Translation gives CASSFTSEYEQYF. The rearrangement links TRBV7-9 to TRBJ2-7, with TRBD2 matching 7 bases. Germline V gene data show CDR1 as SEHNR and CDR2 as FQNEAQ (reference sequence). V was pared by 3 bases and J by 4 bases, with 3 bases of the junction left unmatched. There are 13 residues in the CDR3.

The CDR3 nucleotides read TGTGCCAGCAGCAGTAAAATGGGACTAGATGACACCGGGGAGCTGTTTTTT. Translated, it gives CASSSKMGLDDTGELFF. V gene TRBV5-4 combines with J gene TRBJ2-2, with 8 bases matching TRBD2. J gave up 3 bases and V 4 bases, and 11 bases lay outside the gene matches. Germline CDR1 is SGHNT and CDR2 is YYREEE (reference sequence). CDR3 length equals 17 residues. Filled out from reference TRBV5-4 and TRBJ2-2, the complete variable domain reads ETGVTQSPTHLIKTRGQQVTLRCSSQSGHNTVSWYQQALGQGPQFIFQYYREEENGRGNFPPRFSGLQFPNYSSELNVNALELDDSALYLCASSSKMGLDDTGELFFGEGSRLTVL.

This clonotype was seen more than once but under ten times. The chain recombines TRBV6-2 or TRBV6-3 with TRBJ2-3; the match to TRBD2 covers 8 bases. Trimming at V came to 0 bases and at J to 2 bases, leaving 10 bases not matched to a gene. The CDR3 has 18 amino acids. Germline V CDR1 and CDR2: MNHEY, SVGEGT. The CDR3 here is CASSYSFSAGDTTDTQYF. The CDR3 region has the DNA TGTGCCAGCAGTTACTCTTTTTCAGCGGGGGACACCACAGATACGCAGTATTTT.

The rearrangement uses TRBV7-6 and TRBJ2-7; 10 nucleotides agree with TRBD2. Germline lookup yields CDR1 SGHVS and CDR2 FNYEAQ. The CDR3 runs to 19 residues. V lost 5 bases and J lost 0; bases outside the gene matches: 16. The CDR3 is CASSIVGPGLASSSYEQYF. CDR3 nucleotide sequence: TGTGCCAGCAGCATCGTTGGACCGGGACTAGCGAGTAGCTCCTACGAGCAGTACTTC.

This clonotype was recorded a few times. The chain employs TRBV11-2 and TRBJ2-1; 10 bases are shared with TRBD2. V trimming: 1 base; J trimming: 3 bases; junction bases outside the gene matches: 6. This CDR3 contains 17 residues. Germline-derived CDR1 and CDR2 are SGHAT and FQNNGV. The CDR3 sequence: CASSLVFGLADYNEQFF. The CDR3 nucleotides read TGTGCCAGCAGCTTAGTGTTCGGACTAGCGGACTACAATGAGCAGTTCTTC.

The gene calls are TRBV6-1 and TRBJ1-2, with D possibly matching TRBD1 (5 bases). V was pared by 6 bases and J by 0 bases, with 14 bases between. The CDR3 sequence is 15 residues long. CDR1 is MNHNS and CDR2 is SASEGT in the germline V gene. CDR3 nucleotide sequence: TGTGCCAGCAGGCCGTACCCAGGGCCTAACTATGGCTACACCTTC. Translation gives CASRPYPGPNYGYTF.

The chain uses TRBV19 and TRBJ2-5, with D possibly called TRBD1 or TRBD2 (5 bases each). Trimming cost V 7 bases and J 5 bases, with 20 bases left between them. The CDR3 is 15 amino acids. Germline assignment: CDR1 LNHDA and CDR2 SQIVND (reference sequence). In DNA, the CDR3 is TGTGCCAGTACCAGACAGCCCGGGGAGCGGGAGACCCAGTACTTC. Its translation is CASTRQPGERETQYF. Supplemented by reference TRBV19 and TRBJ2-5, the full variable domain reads DGGITQSPKYLFRKEGQNVTLSCEQNLNHDAMYWYRQDPGQGLRLIYYSQIVNDFQKGDIAEGYSVSREKKESFPLTVTSAQKNPTAFYLCASTRQPGERETQYFGPGTRLLVL.

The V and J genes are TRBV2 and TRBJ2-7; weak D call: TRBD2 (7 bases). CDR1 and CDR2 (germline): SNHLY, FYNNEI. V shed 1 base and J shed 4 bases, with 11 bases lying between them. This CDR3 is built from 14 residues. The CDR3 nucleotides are TGTGCCAGCAGTGAAGTCAGGGGAGGGTACGAGCAGTACTTC. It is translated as CASSEVRGGYEQYF.

DNA for the CDR3: TGTGCCAGCAGTGGTGGCGGCGGGAGGGCCTACGAGCAGTACTTC. Translation: CASSGGGGRAYEQYF. The rearrangement joins TRBV2 to TRBJ2-7, with 9 bases fitting TRBD2. Trimming took 4 bases from V and 2 from J; bases not matched to a gene: 6. This CDR3 is built from 15 residues. Germline CDR1 is SNHLY and CDR2 is FYNNEI.

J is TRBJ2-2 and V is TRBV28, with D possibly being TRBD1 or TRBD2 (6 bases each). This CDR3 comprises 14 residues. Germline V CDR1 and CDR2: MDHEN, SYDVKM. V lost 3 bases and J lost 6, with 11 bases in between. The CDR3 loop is CASSFWGAAGELFF. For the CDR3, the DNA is TGTGCCAGCAGTTTTTGGGGGGCTGCCGGGGAGCTGTTTTTT.

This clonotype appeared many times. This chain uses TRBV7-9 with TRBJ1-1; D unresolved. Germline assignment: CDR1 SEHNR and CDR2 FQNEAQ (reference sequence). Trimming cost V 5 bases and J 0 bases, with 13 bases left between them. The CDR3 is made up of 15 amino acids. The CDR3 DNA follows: TGTGCCAGCAGCGTGGGAGAACCTCTGAACACTGAAGCTTTCTTT. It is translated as CASSVGEPLNTEAFF.

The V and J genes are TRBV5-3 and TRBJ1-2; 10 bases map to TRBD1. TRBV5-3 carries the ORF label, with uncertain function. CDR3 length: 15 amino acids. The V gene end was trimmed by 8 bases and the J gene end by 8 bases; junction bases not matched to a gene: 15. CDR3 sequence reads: CASTPWGTGELGYTF. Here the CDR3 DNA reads TGTGCCAGCACCCCGTGGGGGACAGGGGAGCTCGGCTACACCTTC.

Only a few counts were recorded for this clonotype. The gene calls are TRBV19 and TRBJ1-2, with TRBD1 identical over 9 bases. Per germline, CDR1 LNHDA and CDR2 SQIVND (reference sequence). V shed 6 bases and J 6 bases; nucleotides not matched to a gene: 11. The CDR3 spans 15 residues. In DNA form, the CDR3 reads TGTGCCAGTAGAAACTCCGGGACAGGGTTTCATGGCTACACCTTC. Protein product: CASRNSGTGFHGYTF. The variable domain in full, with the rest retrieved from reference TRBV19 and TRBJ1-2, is DGGITQSPKYLFRKEGQNVTLSCEQNLNHDAMYWYRQDPGQGLRLIYYSQIVNDFQKGDIAEGYSVSREKKESFPLTVTSAQKNPTAFYLCASRNSGTGFHGYTFGSGTRLTVV.

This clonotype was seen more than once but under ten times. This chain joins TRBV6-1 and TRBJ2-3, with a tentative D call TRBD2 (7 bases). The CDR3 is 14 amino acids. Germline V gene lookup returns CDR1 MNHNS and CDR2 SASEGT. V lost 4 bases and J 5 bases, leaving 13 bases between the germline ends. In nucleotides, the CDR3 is TGTGCCAGCAGTGTTTCGGGGGGCGGAGATACGCAGTATTTT. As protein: CASSVSGGGDTQYF.

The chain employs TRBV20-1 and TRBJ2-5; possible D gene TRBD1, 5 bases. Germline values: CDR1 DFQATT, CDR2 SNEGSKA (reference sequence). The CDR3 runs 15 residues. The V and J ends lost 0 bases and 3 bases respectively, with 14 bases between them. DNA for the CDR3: TGCAGTGCTAGAGATGGTTCGGCAGGGAAAGAGACCCAGTACTTC. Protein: CSARDGSAGKETQYF.

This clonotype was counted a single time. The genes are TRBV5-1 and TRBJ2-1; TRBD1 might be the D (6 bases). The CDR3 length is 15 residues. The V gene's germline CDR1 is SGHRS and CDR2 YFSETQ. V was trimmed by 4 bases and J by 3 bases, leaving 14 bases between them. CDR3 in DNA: TGCGCCAGCAGCCCGGGTTGGGGACACTACAATGAGCAGTTCTTC. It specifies CASSPGWGHYNEQFF.

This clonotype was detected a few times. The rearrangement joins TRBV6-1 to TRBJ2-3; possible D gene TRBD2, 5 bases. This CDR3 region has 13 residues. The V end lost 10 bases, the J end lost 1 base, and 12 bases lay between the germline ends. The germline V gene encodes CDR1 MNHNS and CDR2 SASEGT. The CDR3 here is CATSIGGTDTQYF. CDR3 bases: TGTGCCACCTCCATCGGGGGCACAGATACGCAGTATTTT.

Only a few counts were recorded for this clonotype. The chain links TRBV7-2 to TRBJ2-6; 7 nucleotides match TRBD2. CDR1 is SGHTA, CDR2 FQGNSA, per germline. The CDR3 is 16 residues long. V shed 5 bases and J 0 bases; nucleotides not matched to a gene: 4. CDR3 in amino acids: CASSRVAGSGANVLTF. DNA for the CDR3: TGTGCCAGCAGCCGGGTAGCGGGCTCTGGGGCCAACGTCCTGACTTTC.

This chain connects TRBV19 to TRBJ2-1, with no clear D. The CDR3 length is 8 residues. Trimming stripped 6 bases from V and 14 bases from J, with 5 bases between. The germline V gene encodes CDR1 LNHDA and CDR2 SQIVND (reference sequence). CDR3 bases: TGTGCCAGTAGGTGTAAGTTCTTC. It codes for CASRCKFF. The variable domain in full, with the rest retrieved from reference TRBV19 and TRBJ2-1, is DGGITQSPKYLFRKEGQNVTLSCEQNLNHDAMYWYRQDPGQGLRLIYYSQIVNDFQKGDIAEGYSVSREKKESFPLTVTSAQKNPTAFYLCASRCKFFGPGTRLTVL.

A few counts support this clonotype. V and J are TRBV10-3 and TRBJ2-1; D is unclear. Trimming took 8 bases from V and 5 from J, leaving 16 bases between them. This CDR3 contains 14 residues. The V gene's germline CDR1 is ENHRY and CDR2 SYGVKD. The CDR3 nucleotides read TGTGCCATCTGGAGAGGACGGATTGACAATGAGCAGTTCTTC. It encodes CAIWRGRIDNEQFF.

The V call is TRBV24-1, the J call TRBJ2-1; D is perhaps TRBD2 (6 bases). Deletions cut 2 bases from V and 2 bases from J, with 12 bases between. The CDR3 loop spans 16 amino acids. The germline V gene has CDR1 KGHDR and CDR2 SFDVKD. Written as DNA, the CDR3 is TGTGCCACCAGTGATTACCTAGCGTCCGCCTACAATGAGCAGTTCTTC. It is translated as CATSDYLASAYNEQFF.

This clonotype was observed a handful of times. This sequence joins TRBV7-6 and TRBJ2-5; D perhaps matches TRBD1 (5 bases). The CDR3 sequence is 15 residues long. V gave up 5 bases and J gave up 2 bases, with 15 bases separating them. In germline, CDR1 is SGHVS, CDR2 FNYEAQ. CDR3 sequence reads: CASSKGARNQETQYF. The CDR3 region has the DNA TGTGCCAGCAGCAAAGGGGCCCGAAATCAAGAGACCCAGTACTTC.

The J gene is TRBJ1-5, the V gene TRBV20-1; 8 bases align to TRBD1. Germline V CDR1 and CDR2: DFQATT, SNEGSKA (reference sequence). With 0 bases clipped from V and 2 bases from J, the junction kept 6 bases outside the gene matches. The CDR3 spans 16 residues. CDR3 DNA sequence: TGCAGTGCTAGAGATTCAGACAGGGGTGGCAATCAGCCCCAGCATTTT. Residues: CSARDSDRGGNQPQHF.

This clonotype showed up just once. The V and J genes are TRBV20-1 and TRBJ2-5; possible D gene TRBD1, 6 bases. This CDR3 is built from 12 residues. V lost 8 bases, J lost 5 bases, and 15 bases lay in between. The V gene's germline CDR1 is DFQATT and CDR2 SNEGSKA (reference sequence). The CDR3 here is CSSNDRRETQYF. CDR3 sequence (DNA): TGCAGTTCCAACGACAGGAGGGAGACCCAGTACTTC.

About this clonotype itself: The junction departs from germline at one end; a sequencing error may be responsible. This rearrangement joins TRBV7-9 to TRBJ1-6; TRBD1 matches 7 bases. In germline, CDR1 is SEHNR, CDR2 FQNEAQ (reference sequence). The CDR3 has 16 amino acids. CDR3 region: CDSSAQTGAHNSPLHF. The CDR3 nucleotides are TGTGACAGCAGCGCTCAAACAGGGGCACATAATTCACCCCTCCACTTT.

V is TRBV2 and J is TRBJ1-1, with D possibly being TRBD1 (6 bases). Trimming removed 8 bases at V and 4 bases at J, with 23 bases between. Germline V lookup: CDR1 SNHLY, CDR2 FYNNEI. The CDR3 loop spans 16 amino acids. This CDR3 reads CASPGGGRSLSTEAFF. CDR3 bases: TGTGCCAGCCCTGGGGGGGGGCGGTCTTTGAGCACTGAAGCTTTCTTT.

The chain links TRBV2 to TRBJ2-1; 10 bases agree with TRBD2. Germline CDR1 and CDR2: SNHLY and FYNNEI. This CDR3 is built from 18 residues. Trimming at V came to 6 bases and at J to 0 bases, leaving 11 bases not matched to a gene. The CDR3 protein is CASRGGTSARSSYNEQFF. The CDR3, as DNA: TGTGCCAGCAGGGGCGGGACTAGCGCCAGGAGCTCCTACAATGAGCAGTTCTTC.

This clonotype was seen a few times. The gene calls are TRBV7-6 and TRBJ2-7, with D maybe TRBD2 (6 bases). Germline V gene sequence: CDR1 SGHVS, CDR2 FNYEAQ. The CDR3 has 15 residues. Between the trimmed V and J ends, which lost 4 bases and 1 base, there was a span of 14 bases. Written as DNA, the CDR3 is TGTGCCAGCAGCTCTCAAAGCGGGCGGTCCTACGAGCAGTACTTC. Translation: CASSSQSGRSYEQYF.

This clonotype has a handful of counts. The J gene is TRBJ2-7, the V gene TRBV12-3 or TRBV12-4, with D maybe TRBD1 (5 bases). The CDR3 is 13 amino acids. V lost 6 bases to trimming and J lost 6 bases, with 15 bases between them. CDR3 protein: CASSSTSRGEQYF. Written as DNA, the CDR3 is TGTGCCAGCAGCTCCACCTCAAGGGGCGAGCAGTACTTC.

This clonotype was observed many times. CDR3 loop: CASSEARTGEETQYF. CDR3 DNA sequence: TGTGCCAGCAGTGAAGCGCGGACGGGGGAGGAGACCCAGTACTTC. V gene TRBV6-1 combines with J gene TRBJ2-5; TRBD2 is a possible D gene (6 bases). The V gene lost 0 bases and the J gene lost 5 bases, with 13 bases spanning the gap. The CDR3 covers 15 residues. Germline CDR1 reads MNHNS; CDR2 reads SASEGT.

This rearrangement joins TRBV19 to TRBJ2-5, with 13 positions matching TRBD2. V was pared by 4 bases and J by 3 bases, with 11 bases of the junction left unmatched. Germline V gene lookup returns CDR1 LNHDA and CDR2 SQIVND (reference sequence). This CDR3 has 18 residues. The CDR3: CASSRTSGRVGEEETQYF. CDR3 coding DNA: TGTGCCAGTAGTAGGACTAGCGGGAGAGTAGGAGAGGAAGAGACCCAGTACTTC.

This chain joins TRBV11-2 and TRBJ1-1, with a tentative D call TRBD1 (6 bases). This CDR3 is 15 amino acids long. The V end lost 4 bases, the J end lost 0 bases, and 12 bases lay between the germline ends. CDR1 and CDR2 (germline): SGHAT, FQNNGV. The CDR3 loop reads CASSWGGGLNTEAFF. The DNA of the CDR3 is TGTGCCAGCAGCTGGGGGGGGGGGCTGAACACTGAAGCTTTCTTT.